This entry lists 16 T cell receptor beta chains sequenced from one sample in a study of cytomegalovirus exposure and HLA in healthy donors. Use of 60 Vbeta and 13 Jbeta primers characterized the PCR. TCRdb's copy holds only in-frame clones and misses some; the assay was immunoSEQ multiplex PCR. The top ten clones hold roughly 2.1% of a sample with about 170,000 clones, around three quarters of them seen once. What was sequenced was PBMCs. These TCRs come from a woman aged 25 to 39 in good health and CMV-seropositive.

This clone is a singleton in its sample. The chain recombines TRBV29-1 with TRBJ2-5, with D possibly being TRBD2 (6 bases). The germline V gene encodes CDR1 SQVTM and CDR2 ANQGSEA. The V end lost 7 bases, the J end lost 5 bases, and 14 bases lay between the germline ends. The CDR3 is 12 residues long. This chain's CDR3 is CSAPKEGETQYF. The CDR3 DNA follows: TGCAGCGCCCCCAAGGAGGGGGAGACCCAGTACTTC.

The rearrangement uses TRBV5-1 and TRBJ1-6; TRBD1 is a possible D gene (5 bases). V was cut by 0 bases and J by 5 bases, with 9 bases left in between. There are 15 residues in the CDR3. Germline V gene lookup returns CDR1 SGHRS and CDR2 YFSETQ. The CDR3 loop is CASSLAGRDNSPLHF. The CDR3 DNA reads TGCGCCAGCAGCTTGGCGGGCAGGGATAATTCACCCCTCCACTTT.

The chain links TRBV9 to TRBJ1-2; a possible D gene is TRBD1 (5 bases). The CDR3 is 15 residues long. Germline V gives CDR1 SGDLS, CDR2 YYNGEE. V was trimmed by 4 bases and J by 7 bases, leaving 20 bases between them. CDR3 DNA: TGTGCCAGCAGCCCTTTAACGCAGTCGGGACTTGGCTACACCTTC. Encoded protein: CASSPLTQSGLGYTF.

This rearrangement joins TRBV11-2 to TRBJ1-1; 8 bases agree with TRBD1. After removal of 0 bases from V and 4 bases from J, the junction contained 7 bases not matched to a gene. Germline CDR1 is SGHAT and CDR2 is FQNNGV. The CDR3 runs to 16 residues. As DNA, the CDR3 is TGTGCCAGCAGCTTAGATCACACTACAGGGGGCACTGAAGCTTTCTTT. As protein: CASSLDHTTGGTEAFF.

This clone was seen just once. The chain carries TRBV5-8 and TRBJ1-2, with TRBD1 matching over 8 bases. Per the germline V gene, CDR1 is SGHTS and CDR2 is YDEGEE. CDR3 length equals 16 residues. Unmatched junction bases numbered 12, after V lost 3 bases and J lost 5 bases. The DNA for the CDR3 is TGTGCCAGCAGCTCCTGGACAGGGCCTGGGGAATATGGCTACACCTTC. It is translated as CASSSWTGPGEYGYTF. Drawing the rest from reference TRBV5-8 and TRBJ1-2, the complete variable domain is EAGVTQSPTHLIKTRGQQATLRCSPISGHTSVYWYQQALGLGLQFLLWYDEGEERNRGNFPPRFSGRQFPNYSSELNVNALELEDSALYLCASSSWTGPGEYGYTFGSGTRLTVV.

The rearrangement uses TRBV5-1 and TRBJ1-6; 7 nucleotides match TRBD1. V dropped 2 bases and J dropped 7; count of bases not matched to a gene: 9. CDR1 is SGHRS and CDR2 is YFSETQ in the germline V gene. This CDR3 comprises 16 residues. The CDR3 loop reads CASSFRDSVWNSPLHF. CDR3 bases: TGCGCCAGCAGCTTCCGGGACAGCGTCTGGAATTCACCCCTCCACTTT.

The sample holds a few counts of this clone. V usage is TRBV4-3 and J usage is TRBJ1-2; the match to TRBD1 covers 9 bases. Germline CDR1 LGHNA, CDR2 YSLEER. The length of the CDR3 is 15 residues. The V segment lost 2 bases and the J segment 4 bases; nucleotides outside the gene matches: 5. CDR3 protein: CASSQHTGGGYGYTF. CDR3 nucleotides: TGCGCCAGCAGCCAACACACAGGGGGCGGCTATGGCTACACCTTC.

The CDR3 loop reads CASISDRGGSYTF. In DNA, the CDR3 is TGTGCCAGTATTTCGGACAGGGGAGGAAGCTACACCTTC. The V gene is TRBV19, the J gene TRBJ1-2; 9 nucleotides agree with TRBD1. CDR3 length: 13 amino acids. V lost 7 bases and J lost 9; bases outside the gene matches: 9. CDR1 and CDR2 from the germline V gene are LNHDA and SQIVND (reference sequence).

This clone occurred a few times. The chain recombines TRBV6-6 with TRBJ1-2, with 7 bases identical to TRBD1. J was trimmed by 4 bases and V by 6 bases; bases with no gene match: 11. The CDR3 contains 15 residues. Germline loops: CDR1 MNHNY, CDR2 SVGAGI (reference sequence). CDR3 sequence (DNA): TGTGCCAGCAGCTATCTTGACAGGGCGGCCTATGGCTACACCTTC. Its translation: CASSYLDRAAYGYTF.

This clone was seen only a few times. The chain joins TRBV14 to TRBJ2-2, with D tentatively TRBD1 (6 bases). Trimming removed 0 bases at V and 4 bases at J, with 6 bases between. The length of the CDR3 is 14 residues. Per the germline V gene, CDR1 is SGHDN and CDR2 is FVKESK. DNA of the CDR3: TGTGCCAGCAGCCAAGACAGGGGCACCGGGGAGCTGTTTTTT. It specifies CASSQDRGTGELFF. Supplemented by reference TRBV14 and TRBJ2-2, the full variable domain reads EAGVTQFPSHSVIEKGQTVTLRCDPISGHDNLYWYRRVMGKEIKFLLHFVKESKQDESGMPNNRFLAERTGGTYSTLKVQPAELEDSGVYFCASSQDRGTGELFFGEGSRLTVL.

V gene TRBV10-3 combines with J gene TRBJ2-3; TRBD2 agrees at 7 bases. There are 15 residues in the CDR3. J was trimmed by 3 bases and V by 3 bases; bases with no gene match: 6. CDR1 and CDR2 (germline): ENHRY, SYGVKD. CDR3 in DNA: TGTGCCATCAGTGAAAGCGGGAAAGGTACAGATACGCAGTATTTT. Its protein product is CAISESGKGTDTQYF.

The chain couples TRBV5-1 to TRBJ2-1; 9 bases line up with TRBD2. Germline V gives CDR1 SGHRS, CDR2 YFSETQ. CDR3 size: 15 residues. V shed 0 bases and J 9 bases; nucleotides not matched to a gene: 7. The CDR3 sequence is CASSLGGGGAAEQFF. CDR3 bases: TGCGCCAGCAGCTTGGGAGGCGGGGGGGCCGCTGAGCAGTTCTTC.

The V call is TRBV7-9, the J call TRBJ2-1; 14 bases agree with TRBD2. Trimming removed 8 bases from V and 4 bases from J; junction bases left unmatched: 1. CDR3 length: 14 amino acids. Germline CDR1 reads SEHNR; CDR2 reads FQNEAQ (reference sequence). The CDR3 DNA reads TGTGCCAGCGGACTAGCGGGGGGTTACAATGAGCAGTTCTTC. This encodes CASGLAGGYNEQFF.

The CDR3 sequence is CASSLPGQVGNEQFF. CDR3 bases: TGCGCCAGCAGCTTACCGGGACAGGTGGGCAATGAGCAGTTCTTC. This sequence joins TRBV5-1 and TRBJ2-1, with 8 bases fitting TRBD1. Per germline, CDR1 SGHRS and CDR2 YFSETQ. CDR3 length: 15 amino acids. With 2 bases clipped from V and 6 bases from J, the junction kept 7 bases outside the gene matches.

The chain employs TRBV7-8 and TRBJ1-1; D not resolved. This CDR3 region has 13 residues. Trimming left V 1 base short and J 1 base short, with 4 bases between. Germline lookup yields CDR1 SGHVS and CDR2 FQNEAQ. CDR3 in DNA: TGTGCCAGCAGCTTAGTACAGAACACTGAAGCTTTCTTT. This codes for CASSLVQNTEAFF. The full variable domain, with the rest looked up from reference TRBV7-8 and TRBJ1-1, is GAGVSQSPRYKVAKRGQDVALRCDPISGHVSLFWYQQALGQGPEFLTYFQNEAQLDKSGLPSDRFFAERPEGSVSTLKIQRTQQEDSAVYLCASSLVQNTEAFFGQGTRLTVV.

In its sample, this clone was seen a few times. V is TRBV10-3 and J is TRBJ1-5, with D unresolved. CDR3 length: 14 amino acids. Deletions cut 2 bases from V and 1 base from J, with 6 bases between. Germline V gene lookup returns CDR1 ENHRY and CDR2 SYGVKD. As DNA, the CDR3 is TGTGCCATCAGTGAGACAATCAGCAATCAGCCCCAGCATTTT. This codes for CAISETISNQPQHF.